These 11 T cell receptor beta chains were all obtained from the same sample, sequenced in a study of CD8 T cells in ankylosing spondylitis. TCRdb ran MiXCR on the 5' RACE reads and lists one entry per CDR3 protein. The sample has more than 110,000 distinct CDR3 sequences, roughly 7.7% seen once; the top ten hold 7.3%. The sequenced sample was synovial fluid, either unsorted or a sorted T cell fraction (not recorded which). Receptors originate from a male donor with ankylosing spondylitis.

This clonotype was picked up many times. CDR3 sequence (DNA): TGCGCCAGCAGCGACCGGGACAGGGGTAATGAAAAACTGTTTTTT. Amino acids: CASSDRDRGNEKLFF. The V call is TRBV5-1, the J call TRBJ1-4; 10 bases map to TRBD1. The CDR3 extends over 15 amino acids. J was trimmed by 4 bases and V by 4 bases; bases with no gene match: 4. The germline V gene has CDR1 SGHRS and CDR2 YFSETQ.

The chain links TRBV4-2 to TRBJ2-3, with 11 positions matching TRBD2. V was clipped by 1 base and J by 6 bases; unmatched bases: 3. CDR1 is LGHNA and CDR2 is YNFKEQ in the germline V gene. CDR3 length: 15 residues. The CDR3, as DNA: TGTGCCAGCAGCCAAGTGACTAGCGGGGCCGATACGCAGTATTTT. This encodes CASSQVTSGADTQYF.

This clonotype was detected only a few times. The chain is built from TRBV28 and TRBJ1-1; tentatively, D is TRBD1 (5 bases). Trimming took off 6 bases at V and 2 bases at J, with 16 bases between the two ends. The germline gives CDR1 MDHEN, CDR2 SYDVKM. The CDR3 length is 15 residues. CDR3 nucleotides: TGTGCCAGCAGGGGCATTGGACACCTTAACACTGAAGCTTTCTTT. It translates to CASRGIGHLNTEAFF.

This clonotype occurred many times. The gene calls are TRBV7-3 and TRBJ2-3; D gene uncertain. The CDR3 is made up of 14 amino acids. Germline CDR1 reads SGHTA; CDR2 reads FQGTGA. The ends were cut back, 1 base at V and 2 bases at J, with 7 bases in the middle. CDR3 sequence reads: CASSLSSDTDTQYF. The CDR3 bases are TGTGCCAGCAGCTTAAGCAGCGACACAGATACGCAGTATTTT.

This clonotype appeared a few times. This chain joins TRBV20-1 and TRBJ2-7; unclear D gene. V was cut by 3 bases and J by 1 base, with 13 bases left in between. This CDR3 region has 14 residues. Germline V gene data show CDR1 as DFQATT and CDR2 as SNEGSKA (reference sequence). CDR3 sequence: CSARSGSRSYEQYF. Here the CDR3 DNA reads TGCAGTGCTAGGTCGGGCAGCCGATCCTACGAGCAGTACTTC.

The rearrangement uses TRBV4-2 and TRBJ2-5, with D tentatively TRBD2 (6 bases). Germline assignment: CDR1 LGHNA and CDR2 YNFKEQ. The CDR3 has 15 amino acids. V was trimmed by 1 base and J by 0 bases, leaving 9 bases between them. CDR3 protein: CASSQGGDYQETQYF. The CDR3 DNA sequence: TGTGCCAGCAGCCAAGGGGGGGACTACCAAGAGACCCAGTACTTC.

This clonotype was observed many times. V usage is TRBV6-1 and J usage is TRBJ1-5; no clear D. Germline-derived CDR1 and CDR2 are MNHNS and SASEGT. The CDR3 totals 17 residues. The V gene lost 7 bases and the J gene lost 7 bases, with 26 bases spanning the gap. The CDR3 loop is CASMSRAHWGAGQPQHF. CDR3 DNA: TGTGCCAGCATGTCACGCGCACATTGGGGAGCGGGGCAGCCCCAGCATTTT.

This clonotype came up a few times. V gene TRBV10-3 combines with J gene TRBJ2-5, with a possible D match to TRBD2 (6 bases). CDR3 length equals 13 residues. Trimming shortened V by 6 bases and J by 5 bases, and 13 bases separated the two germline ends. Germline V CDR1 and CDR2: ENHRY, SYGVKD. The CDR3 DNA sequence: TGTGCCATCAGAGGAGGGGCCGGGGAGACCCAGTACTTC. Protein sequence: CAIRGGAGETQYF.

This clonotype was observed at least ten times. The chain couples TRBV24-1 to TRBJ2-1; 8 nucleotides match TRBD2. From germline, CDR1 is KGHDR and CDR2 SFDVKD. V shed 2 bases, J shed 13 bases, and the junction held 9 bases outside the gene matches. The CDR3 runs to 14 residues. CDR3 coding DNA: TGTGCCACCAGTGATTCTCCGGGACTAGTGGAACAGTTCTTC. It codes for CATSDSPGLVEQFF.

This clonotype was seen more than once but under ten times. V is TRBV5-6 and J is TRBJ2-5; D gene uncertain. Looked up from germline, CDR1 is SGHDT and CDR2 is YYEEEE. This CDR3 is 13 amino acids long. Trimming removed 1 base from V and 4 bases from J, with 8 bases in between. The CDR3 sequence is CASSLSPGETQYF. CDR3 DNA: TGTGCCAGCAGCTTGTCCCCGGGAGAGACCCAGTACTTC.

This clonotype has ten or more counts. CDR3 nucleotide sequence: TGTGCCAGCAGCTTAGAGGGACAACATATATGGGAGCAGTACTTC. Encoded protein: CASSLEGQHIWEQYF. V gene TRBV7-9 combines with J gene TRBJ2-7, with D possibly matching TRBD1 (6 bases). The CDR3 sequence is 15 residues long. The germline gives CDR1 SEHNR, CDR2 FQNEAQ (reference sequence). Trimming removed 1 base from V and 7 bases from J, with 17 bases in between.